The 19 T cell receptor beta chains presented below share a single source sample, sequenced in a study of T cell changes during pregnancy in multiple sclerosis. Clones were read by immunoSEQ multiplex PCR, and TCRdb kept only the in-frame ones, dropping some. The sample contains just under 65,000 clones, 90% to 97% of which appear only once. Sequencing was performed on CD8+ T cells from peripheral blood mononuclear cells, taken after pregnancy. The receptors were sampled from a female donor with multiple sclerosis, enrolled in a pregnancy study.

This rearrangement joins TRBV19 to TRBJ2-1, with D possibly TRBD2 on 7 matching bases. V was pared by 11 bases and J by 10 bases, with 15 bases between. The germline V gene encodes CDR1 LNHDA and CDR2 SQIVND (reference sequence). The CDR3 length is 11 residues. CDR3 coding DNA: TGTGCCTCGGGGGGCGTTGGCGAGCAGTTCTTC. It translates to CASGGVGEQFF.

The CDR3 spells CASSRPSEYYEQYF. The CDR3 nucleotides are TGTGCCAGCAGCCGACCTAGCGAGTACTACGAGCAGTACTTC. The chain links TRBV5-4 to TRBJ2-7, with D perhaps TRBD2 (6 bases). V lost 4 bases and J 3 bases, leaving 14 bases between the germline ends. Germline V gene lookup returns CDR1 SGHNT and CDR2 YYREEE (reference sequence). The CDR3 loop spans 14 amino acids.

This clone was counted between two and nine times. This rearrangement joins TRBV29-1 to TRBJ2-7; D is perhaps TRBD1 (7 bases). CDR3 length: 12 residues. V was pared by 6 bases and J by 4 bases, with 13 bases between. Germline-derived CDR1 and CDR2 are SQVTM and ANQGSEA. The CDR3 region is CSVQTGRYEQYF. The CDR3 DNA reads TGCAGCGTCCAGACAGGGAGGTACGAGCAGTACTTC.

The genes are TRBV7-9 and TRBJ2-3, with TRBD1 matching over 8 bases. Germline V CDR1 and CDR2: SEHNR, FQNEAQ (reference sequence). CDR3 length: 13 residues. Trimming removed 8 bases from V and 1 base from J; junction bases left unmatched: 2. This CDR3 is CASSGQGTDTQYF. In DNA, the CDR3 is TGTGCCAGCTCGGGACAGGGCACAGATACGCAGTATTTT.

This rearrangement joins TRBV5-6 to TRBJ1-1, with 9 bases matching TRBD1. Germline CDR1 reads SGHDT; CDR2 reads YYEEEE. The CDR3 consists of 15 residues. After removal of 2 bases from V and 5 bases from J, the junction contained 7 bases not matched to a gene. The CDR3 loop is CASSFGGQGGTEAFF. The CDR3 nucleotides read TGTGCCAGCAGCTTTGGGGGACAGGGCGGGACTGAAGCTTTCTTT.

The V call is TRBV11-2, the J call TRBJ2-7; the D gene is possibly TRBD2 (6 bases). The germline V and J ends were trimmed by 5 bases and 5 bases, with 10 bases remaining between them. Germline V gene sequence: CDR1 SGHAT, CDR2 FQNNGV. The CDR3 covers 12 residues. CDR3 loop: CASSRLVNEQYF. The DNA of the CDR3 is TGTGCCAGCAGCAGACTAGTTAACGAGCAGTACTTC.

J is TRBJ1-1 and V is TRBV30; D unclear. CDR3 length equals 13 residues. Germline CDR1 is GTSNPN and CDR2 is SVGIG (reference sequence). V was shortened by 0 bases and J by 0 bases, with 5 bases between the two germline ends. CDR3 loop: CAWSVGMNTEAFF. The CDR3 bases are TGTGCCTGGAGTGTCGGTATGAACACTGAAGCTTTCTTT.

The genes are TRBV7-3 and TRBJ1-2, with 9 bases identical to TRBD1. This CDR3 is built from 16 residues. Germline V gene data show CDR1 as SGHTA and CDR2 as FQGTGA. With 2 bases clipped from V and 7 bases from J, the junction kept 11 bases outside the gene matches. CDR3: CASSLGPGQGIGGYTF. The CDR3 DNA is TGTGCCAGCAGCTTAGGGCCGGGACAGGGAATTGGTGGCTACACCTTC.

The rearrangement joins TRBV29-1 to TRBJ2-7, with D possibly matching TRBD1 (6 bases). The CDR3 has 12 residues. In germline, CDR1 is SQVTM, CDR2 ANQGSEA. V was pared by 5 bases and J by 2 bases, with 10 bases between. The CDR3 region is CSVTGDTYEQYF. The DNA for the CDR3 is TGCAGCGTTACTGGGGACACCTACGAGCAGTACTTC.

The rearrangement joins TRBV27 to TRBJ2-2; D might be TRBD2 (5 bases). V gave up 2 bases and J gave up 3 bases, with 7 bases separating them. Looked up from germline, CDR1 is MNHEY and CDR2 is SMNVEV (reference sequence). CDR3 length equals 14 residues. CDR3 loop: CASSLVGDTGELFF. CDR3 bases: TGTGCCAGCAGTTTAGTCGGGGACACCGGGGAGCTGTTTTTT.

The DNA of the CDR3 is TGTGCCAGCAGCTTGGATTGGGCAGCCGTTATTAACTATGGCTACACCTTC. This codes for CASSLDWAAVINYGYTF. The J gene is TRBJ1-2, the V gene TRBV5-4; no clear D. Trimming took 0 bases from V and 1 from J, leaving 16 bases between them. Germline V gene data show CDR1 as SGHNT and CDR2 as YYREEE (reference sequence). This CDR3 contains 17 residues.

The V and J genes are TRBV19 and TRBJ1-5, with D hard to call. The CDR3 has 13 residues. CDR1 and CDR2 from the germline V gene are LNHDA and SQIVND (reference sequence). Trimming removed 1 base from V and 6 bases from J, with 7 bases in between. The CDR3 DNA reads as TGTGCCAGTAGTATAGGGGAGGGTCAGCCCCAGCATTTT. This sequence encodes CASSIGEGQPQHF. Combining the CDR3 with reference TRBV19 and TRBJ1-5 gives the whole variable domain DGGITQSPKYLFRKEGQNVTLSCEQNLNHDAMYWYRQDPGQGLRLIYYSQIVNDFQKGDIAEGYSVSREKKESFPLTVTSAQKNPTAFYLCASSIGEGQPQHFGDGTRLSIL.

CDR3 sequence reads: CASSLGHPGEGYTF. Here the CDR3 DNA reads TGTGCCAGCAGCTTGGGACACCCGGGGGAGGGCTACACCTTC. The chain uses TRBV5-4 and TRBJ1-2; D is perhaps TRBD1 (5 bases). The germline CDR1 and CDR2 sequences are SGHNT and YYREEE (reference sequence). Trimming took off 0 bases at V and 8 bases at J, with 14 bases between the two ends. The length of the CDR3 is 14 residues.

The CDR3 protein is CAWSEGDNYGYTF. The CDR3 DNA sequence: TGTGCCTGGAGTGAGGGGGATAACTATGGCTACACCTTC. The chain employs TRBV30 and TRBJ1-2, with D tentatively TRBD1 (6 bases). Trimming removed 1 base from V and 1 base from J, with 7 bases in between. This CDR3 spans 13 amino acids. Per germline, CDR1 GTSNPN and CDR2 SVGIG (reference sequence). The full variable domain, with the rest looked up from reference TRBV30 and TRBJ1-2, is SQTIHQWPATLVQPVGSPLSLECTVEGTSNPNLYWYRQAAGRGLQLLFYSVGIGQISSEVPQNLSASRPQDRQFILSSKKLLLSDSGFYLCAWSEGDNYGYTFGSGTRLTVV.

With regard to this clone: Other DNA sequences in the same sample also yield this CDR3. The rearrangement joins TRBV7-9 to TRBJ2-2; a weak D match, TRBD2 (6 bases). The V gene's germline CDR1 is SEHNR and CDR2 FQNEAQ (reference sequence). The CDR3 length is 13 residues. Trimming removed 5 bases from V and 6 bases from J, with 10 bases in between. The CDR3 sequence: CASSPPGAGELFF. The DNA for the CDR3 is TGTGCCAGCAGCCCCCCGGGGGCCGGGGAGCTGTTTTTT.

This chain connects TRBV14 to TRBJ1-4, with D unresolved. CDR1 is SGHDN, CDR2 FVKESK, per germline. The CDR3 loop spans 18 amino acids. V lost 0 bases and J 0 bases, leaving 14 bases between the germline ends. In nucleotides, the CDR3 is TGTGCCAGCAGCCAAGATTTCACGGACTACGCAACTAATGAAAAACTGTTTTTT. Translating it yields CASSQDFTDYATNEKLFF.

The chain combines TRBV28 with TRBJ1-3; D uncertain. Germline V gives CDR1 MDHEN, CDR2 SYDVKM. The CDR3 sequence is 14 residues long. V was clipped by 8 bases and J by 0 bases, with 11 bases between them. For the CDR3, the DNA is TGTGCCAGCGCCCTGCGGAACTCTGGAAACACCATATATTTT. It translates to CASALRNSGNTIYF.

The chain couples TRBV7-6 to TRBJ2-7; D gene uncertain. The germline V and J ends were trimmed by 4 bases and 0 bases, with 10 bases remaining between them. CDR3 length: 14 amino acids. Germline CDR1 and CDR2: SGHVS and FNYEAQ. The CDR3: CASSYRVDSYEQYF. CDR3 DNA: TGTGCCAGCAGCTACCGGGTGGACTCCTACGAGCAGTACTTC.

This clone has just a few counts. CDR3 nucleotides: TGTGCCAGCAGCGGACTAGCGAGCTACAATGAGCAGTTCTTC. This sequence encodes CASSGLASYNEQFF. This chain joins TRBV7-8 and TRBJ2-1; 9 positions agree with TRBD2. CDR3 length equals 14 residues. V dropped 5 bases and J dropped 3; count of bases not matched to a gene: 2. In germline, CDR1 is SGHVS, CDR2 FQNEAQ.